A selection of T cell receptor beta chains follows, all from one sample in a study of T cell responses to AZD1222 COVID-19 vaccine. Some clones are missing from TCRdb's copy, which holds only in-frame ones; the method was immunoSEQ multiplex PCR. The data hold tens of thousands of clones, with approximately 91% observed a single time. This sample comprised peripheral blood, obtained on day 0 of AZD1222 vaccination. Source of these receptors: an adult in good health. Both conserved end residues are part of each CDR3. A D gene is named only where the DNA matches it firmly. Some rows mark clone size as missing; the rest say once, few, many or name a class of expanded clone.

TRBD2	NA	TRBV4-3	TRBJ2-5	TGCGCCAGCAGCCAAGTCCGGGGAGGGATTTCAGAGACCCAGTACTTC	CASSQVRGGISETQYF
TRBD2	few	TRBV28	TRBJ2-2	TGTGCCAGCAGTTTAGGGTATGGACTAGCGGGTCATCCGAACACCGGGGAGCTGTTTTTT	CASSLGYGLAGHPNTGELFF
NA	NA	TRBV5-1	TRBJ1-1	TGCGCCAGCAGCCCCCAGTCGGGGGGGAACACTGAAGCTTTCTTT	CASSPQSGGNTEAFF
NA	NA	TRBV15	TRBJ2-7	TGTGCCACCAGCAGAGTGGTGGCGGCGCGGCCCGAGCAGTACTTC	CATSRVVAARPEQYF
NA	NA	TRBV12-3/TRBV12-4	TRBJ2-7	TGTGCCAGCAGGGGGACGTCTCTCGAGCAGTACTTC	CASRGTSLEQYF
NA	NA	TRBV6-6	TRBJ1-3	TGTGCCAGCAGTTACTCGGCAGGGTCAGGAAACACCATATATTTT	CASSYSAGSGNTIYF
TRBD1	once	TRBV28	TRBJ1-1	TGTGCCAGCAGTTTAAAGAGGGCAGGGGGCGGGACTGAAGCTTTCTTT	CASSLKRAGGGTEAFF
NA	NA	TRBV6-2/TRBV6-3	TRBJ1-1	TGTGCCAGCAGTTACGAGGGCGGGTCGGGTTTCTTT	CASSYEGGSGFF
TRBD2	once	TRBV7-6	TRBJ2-5	TGTGCCAGCAGCCCCCAACTAGCGGGGGGTGGGCAAGAGACCCAGTACTTC	CASSPQLAGGGQETQYF
NA	NA	TRBV27	TRBJ1-1	TGTGCCAGCAGTTCCCTGGGGGGACATAGGAACACTGAAGCTTTCTTT	CASSSLGGHRNTEAFF
NA	once	TRBV27	TRBJ1-2	TGTGCCAGTTGGGGATCTCATGGCTACACCTTC	CASWGSHGYTF
NA	NA	TRBV3-1/TRBV3-2	TRBJ1-1	TGTGCCAGCAGCCAACAGAGGAACACTGAAGCTTTCTTT	CASSQQRNTEAFF
NA	NA	TRBV10-3	TRBJ1-2	TGTGCCATCAGTGAGTCTGACACCTTC	CAISESDTF
TRBD2	NA	TRBV9	TRBJ2-1	TGTGCCAGCAGCCTCCTAGCGGGTGAGCAGTTCTTC	CASSLLAGEQFF
TRBD2	NA	TRBV20-1	TRBJ2-1	TGCAGTGCTAGTGAAGCGGGAGCCTACAATGAGCAGTTCTTC	CSASEAGAYNEQFF
TRBD2	NA	TRBV27	TRBJ2-2	TGTGCCAGCAGACCGGGACTAGCTTCGGTGGAGCTGTTTTTT	CASRPGLASVELFF
NA	once	TRBV7-9	TRBJ2-2	TGTGCCAGCAGCTCCCCAGGGACCGGGGAGCTGTTTTTT	CASSSPGTGELFF
TRBD1	NA	TRBV10-3	TRBJ1-2	TGTGCCATCAGTGAGGGACAGGGGGATCTCTCTAACTATGGCTACACCTTC	CAISEGQGDLSNYGYTF
NA	NA	TRBV5-1	TRBJ2-7	TGCGCCAGCAGCTTGGGTGTCAGTTCCTACGAGCAGTACTTC	CASSLGVSSYEQYF
NA	few	TRBV2	TRBJ2-5	TGTGCCAGCAGTGTGACTAGACAACAAGAGACCCAGTACTTC	CASSVTRQQETQYF
TRBD2	NA	TRBV9	TRBJ2-5	TGTGCCAGCAGCGTAGGTGCGGGAGGGTCGTGGGAGACCCAGTACTTC	CASSVGAGGSWETQYF
NA	NA	TRBV12-5	TRBJ1-6	TGTGCTAGTGGGGGAAGCTATTCACCCCTCCACTTT	CASGGSYSPLHF
NA	NA	TRBV7-2	TRBJ2-7	TGTGCCAGCAGCTTAGGGGGCCGCTACGAGCAGTACTTC	CASSLGGRYEQYF
NA	NA	TRBV7-2	TRBJ1-2	TGTGCCAGCAGCTTAGACAGGGTGGAAGGCTACACCTTC	CASSLDRVEGYTF
NA	NA	TRBV7-2	TRBJ1-6	TGTGCCAGCAGCTTCGGCCGGGCCCCGAATTCACCCCTCCACTTT	CASSFGRAPNSPLHF
NA	NA	TRBV28	TRBJ1-1	TGTGCCAGCAGTTTATATATCTCTGAAGCTTTCTTT	CASSLYISEAFF
NA	once	TRBV6-1	TRBJ2-2	TGTGCCAGCAGTGAATTGTTGACGGGGAACGGCGGGGAGCTGTTTTTT	CASSELLTGNGGELFF
NA	NA	TRBV28	TRBJ2-5	TGTGCCAGCACCCCCCGACAGCTCCAAGAGACCCAGTACTTC	CASTPRQLQETQYF
TRBD1	NA	TRBV28	TRBJ1-3	TGTGCCAGCAAACCCCCCCCGGACAGGAGCTCTGGAAACACCATATATTTT	CASKPPPDRSSGNTIYF
TRBD1	NA	TRBV19	TRBJ2-1	TGTGCCAGTAGTCGTGGACAGGGATACCACAATGAGCAGTTCTTC	CASSRGQGYHNEQFF
NA	NA	TRBV6-5	TRBJ1-3	TGTGCCAGCAGTCGAACAGGGTTCGCGGGAAACACCATATATTTT	CASSRTGFAGNTIYF
TRBD2	NA	TRBV11-2	TRBJ2-3	TGTGCCAGCTGTCGACTAGCGGGAGGAACAGATACGCAGTATTTT	CASCRLAGGTDTQYF
TRBD2	NA	TRBV6-2/TRBV6-3	TRBJ2-5	TGTGCCAGCAGTTACTCGCTAGCGGGGGCGACCCAGTACTTC	CASSYSLAGATQYF
NA	NA	TRBV9	TRBJ2-7	TGTGCCAGCAGCGCGAGACAGACCTCCTACGAGCAGTACTTC	CASSARQTSYEQYF
NA	NA	TRBV7-3	TRBJ2-5	TGTGCCAGCAGCTTATTGGGGGCTGGGGAGACCCAGTACTTC	CASSLLGAGETQYF
TRBD1	NA	TRBV27	TRBJ1-3	TGTGCCAGCCAAGACAGGGCTGCTGGAAACACCATATATTTT	CASQDRAAGNTIYF
NA	NA	TRBV6-5	TRBJ2-1	TGTGCCAGCAGGGGACGGGGCAATGAGCAGTTCTTC	CASRGRGNEQFF
NA	NA	TRBV5-4	TRBJ2-7	TGTGCCAGCAGTGAGTACCAGGGAACCAGCGAGCAGTACTTC	CASSEYQGTSEQYF
NA	NA	TRBV6-5	TRBJ2-2	TGTGCCAGCAGCGCGGGGACTGGGACCGGGGAGCTGTTTTTT	CASSAGTGTGELFF
NA	NA	TRBV6-2/TRBV6-3	TRBJ1-1	TGTGCCAGCAGTTACTGGACATCTAACACTGAAGCTTTCTTT	CASSYWTSNTEAFF
TRBD1	NA	TRBV6-5	TRBJ1-2	TGTGCCAGCAGTTACCAACAGGGGAGCGGAGGCTACACCTTC	CASSYQQGSGGYTF
TRBD1	NA	TRBV6-5	TRBJ2-7	TGTGCCAGCACCAGAGGACAGGGTCCCTCCTACGAGCAGTACTTC	CASTRGQGPSYEQYF
TRBD2	NA	TRBV5-1	TRBJ2-3	TGCGCCAGCACCCTGGGACTAGCGGTTAGCACAGATACGCAGTATTTT	CASTLGLAVSTDTQYF
NA	NA	TRBV14	TRBJ1-2	TGTGCCAGCAGCCAAGACATCGAGGGGTACTATGGCTACACCTTC	CASSQDIEGYYGYTF
NA	NA	TRBV6-2/TRBV6-3	TRBJ1-5	TGTGCCAGCAGTTCCAATCAGCCCCAGCATTTT	CASSSNQPQHF
NA	few	TRBV4-1	TRBJ1-1	TGCGCCAGCAGCTTGGGACCGACTTCGATAAACACTGAAGCTTTCTTT	CASSLGPTSINTEAFF
NA	few	TRBV27	TRBJ1-2	TGTGCCAGCAGTTTCCTGGGGGTCTATGGCTACACCTTC	CASSFLGVYGYTF
NA	NA	TRBV27	TRBJ1-1	TGTGCCAGCAGTTCCTTAGGGTCGATGAACACTGAAGCTTTCTTT	CASSSLGSMNTEAFF
TRBD2	NA	TRBV6-1	TRBJ2-1	TGTGCCAGCAGTGGGACTAGCGGGAGCTCCTACAATGAGCAGTTCTTC	CASSGTSGSSYNEQFF